Below are 21 T cell receptor beta chains sequenced from a single sample in a study of T cell clonotyping in hematopoietic cell transplantation. Time point described: recipient sample about 28 days before transplant, after cytoreduction. The repertoire was sequenced with immunoSEQ multiplex PCR; TCRdb's copy has only in-frame clones and lacks some. The table records 11,000 or so clones, roughly nine tenths of them present only once. The source material was peripheral blood mononuclear cells, sampled before stem cell transplant. Receptor source: a woman in her thirties or forties with acute myeloid leukemia. Some clones in this sample may be carry-over from other donors' samples.

The rearrangement uses TRBV5-1 and TRBJ1-2; TRBD1 might be the D (5 bases). This CDR3 comprises 14 residues. With 0 bases removed from V and 1 base from J, the gap between germline ends came to 7 bases. The germline gives CDR1 SGHRS, CDR2 YFSETQ. The CDR3 nucleotides read TGCGCCAGCAGCTTGGGGGACCATAACTATGGCTACACCTTC. Its translation is CASSLGDHNYGYTF.

The rearrangement joins TRBV5-1 to TRBJ1-5; perhaps TRBD1 as D (6 bases). The CDR3 contains 15 residues. CDR1 is SGHRS and CDR2 is YFSETQ in the germline V gene. The V end was cut by 0 bases, the J end by 5 bases, with 12 bases between. The CDR3 reads CASSLGVRGDQPQHF. The CDR3 coding sequence is TGCGCCAGCAGCTTGGGGGTCAGGGGTGATCAGCCCCAGCATTTT.

The CDR3 DNA follows: TGCGCCAGCAGTGATGGCGGACAAGAGACCCAGTACTTC. This translates into CASSDGGQETQYF. This chain connects TRBV10-2 to TRBJ2-5; unclear D gene. V lost 3 bases, J lost 2 bases, and 7 bases lay in between. Germline V lookup: CDR1 WSHSY, CDR2 SAAADI. The CDR3 loop spans 13 amino acids.

The chain couples TRBV5-4 to TRBJ2-7; a weak D match, TRBD1 (5 bases). Germline lookup yields CDR1 SGHNT and CDR2 YYREEE (reference sequence). The CDR3 has 16 residues. The V gene lost 0 bases and the J gene lost 5 bases, with 18 bases spanning the gap. The CDR3 coding sequence is TGTGCCAGCAGCTTGGAGTGGGAAGACAGTTCCCACGAGCAGTACTTC. Translating gives CASSLEWEDSSHEQYF.

The chain joins TRBV30 to TRBJ1-2; 8 bases fit TRBD1. The CDR3 runs 13 residues. The junction had 3 bases not matched to a gene; V was cut back by 2 bases and J by 4 bases. CDR1 and CDR2 from the germline V gene are GTSNPN and SVGIG (reference sequence). The CDR3 coding sequence is TGTGCCTGGAGTAAAACAGGGGGCTATGGCTACACCTTC. As protein: CAWSKTGGYGYTF.

The CDR3 sequence is CASSPTVAVNTEAFF. CDR3 nucleotides: TGTGCCAGCTCACCCACGGTGGCGGTGAACACTGAAGCTTTCTTT. The chain links TRBV18 to TRBJ1-1; no clear D. V was clipped by 3 bases and J by 0 bases, with 11 bases between them. This CDR3 region has 15 residues. The germline V gene has CDR1 KGHSH and CDR2 LQKENI.

CDR3 residues: CASSVEIGRETQYF. The CDR3 nucleotides read TGTGCCAGCAGCGTAGAAATAGGTCGAGAGACCCAGTACTTC. The rearrangement joins TRBV9 to TRBJ2-5; D remains unclear. The germline CDR1 and CDR2 sequences are SGDLS and YYNGEE. Trimming removed 0 bases at V and 4 bases at J, with 10 bases between. This CDR3 comprises 14 residues.

This clone was seen only once. The V gene is TRBV14, the J gene TRBJ1-1; D call uncertain. There are 13 residues in the CDR3. Germline V gene lookup returns CDR1 SGHDN and CDR2 FVKESK. Trimming removed 0 bases at V and 8 bases at J, with 10 bases between. CDR3 in amino acids: CASSQDLNSEAFF. CDR3 in DNA: TGTGCCAGCAGCCAAGACCTGAACAGCGAAGCTTTCTTT.

The chain is built from TRBV19 and TRBJ2-7; 14 bases line up with TRBD2. Trimming cost V 3 bases and J 6 bases; bases outside gene matches: 4. This CDR3 contains 15 residues. The germline V gene encodes CDR1 LNHDA and CDR2 SQIVND (reference sequence). CDR3 in DNA: TGTGCCAGTAGTATTGGACTAGCGGGAGGTCGCGAGCAGTACTTC. As protein: CASSIGLAGGREQYF.

The chain is built from TRBV9 and TRBJ2-7; no reliable D call. The germline gives CDR1 SGDLS, CDR2 YYNGEE. The CDR3 runs 12 residues. Trimming took off 5 bases at V and 2 bases at J, with 8 bases between the two ends. CDR3: CASSVNPYEQYF. The CDR3 DNA is TGTGCCAGCAGTGTAAACCCCTACGAGCAGTACTTC.

This clone occurred once. J is TRBJ1-2 and V is TRBV29-1, with 9 bases lining up with TRBD1. This CDR3 has 14 residues. Germline assignment: CDR1 SQVTM and CDR2 ANQGSEA. Trimming cost V 2 bases and J 4 bases; bases outside gene matches: 5. As DNA, the CDR3 is TGCAGCGTTGAAACCGGGACAGGGAGCTATGGCTACACCTTC. It specifies CSVETGTGSYGYTF.

The chain has TRBV18 and TRBJ2-7; 10 positions agree with TRBD2. This CDR3 is 14 amino acids long. V shed 6 bases and J 4 bases; nucleotides not matched to a gene: 6. Per the germline V gene, CDR1 is KGHSH and CDR2 is LQKENI. In DNA, the CDR3 is TGTGCCAGCTCTCCCGGGACTAGCGCTTACGAGCAGTACTTC. Translated: CASSPGTSAYEQYF.

The chain joins TRBV29-1 to TRBJ2-7, with D unclear. Germline V CDR1 and CDR2: SQVTM, ANQGSEA. Trimming pared 4 bases from V and 5 bases from J, leaving 12 bases between. CDR3 length: 12 residues. The CDR3 bases are TGCAGCGTTGTTCCCGAAAGGGACGAGCAGTACTTC. Translating gives CSVVPERDEQYF.

The V and J genes are TRBV7-8 and TRBJ2-7; weak D call: TRBD2 (5 bases). This CDR3 is 15 amino acids long. Trimming removed 3 bases from V and 4 bases from J, with 16 bases in between. Per the germline V gene, CDR1 is SGHVS and CDR2 is FQNEAQ. CDR3 nucleotides: TGTGCCAGCAGCTTGGACTGGATATATCCGTACGAGCAGTACTTC. It yields the protein CASSLDWIYPYEQYF.

This rearrangement joins TRBV6-1 to TRBJ1-2; a possible D gene is TRBD1 (6 bases). Trimming removed 1 base at V and 2 bases at J, with 8 bases between. The CDR3 is made up of 14 amino acids. CDR1 is MNHNS and CDR2 is SASEGT in the germline V gene. The CDR3 DNA reads TGTGCCAGCAGTGAAGGACAGGTGAACTATGGCTACACCTTC. It translates to CASSEGQVNYGYTF.

The chain has TRBV30 and TRBJ1-1; 7 positions agree with TRBD1. The CDR3 consists of 11 residues. Trimming cost V 6 bases and J 5 bases; bases outside gene matches: 3. Germline values: CDR1 GTSNPN, CDR2 SVGIG (reference sequence). CDR3 in amino acids: CACSGGTEAFF. The CDR3 DNA reads as TGTGCCTGCTCAGGGGGTACTGAAGCTTTCTTT.

The chain couples TRBV5-5 to TRBJ1-2, with a tentative D call TRBD1 (5 bases). CDR1 and CDR2 (germline): SGHKS, YYEKEE (reference sequence). Trimming cost V 0 bases and J 4 bases, with 13 bases left between them. The CDR3 totals 15 residues. The CDR3 protein is CASSLDGGGVYGYTF. Here the CDR3 DNA reads TGTGCCAGCAGCTTGGACGGGGGAGGCGTCTATGGCTACACCTTC.

This clone was observed once. This may stem from a read error, because a much larger clone lies one nucleotide away. The J gene is TRBJ1-5, the V gene TRBV19, with unresolved D. The CDR3 runs 12 residues. The germline gives CDR1 LNHDA, CDR2 SQIVND (reference sequence). CDR3 sequence: CTSSIGIQPQHF. The CDR3 nucleotides are TGTACCAGTAGTATAGGGATTCAGCCCCAGCATTTT.

The chain's CDR3 is CSVEEGSIPPYEQYF. CDR3 nucleotide sequence: TGCAGCGTTGAAGAGGGATCAATCCCACCTTACGAGCAGTACTTC. The chain is built from TRBV29-1 and TRBJ2-7, with D uncertain. Deletions cut 0 bases from V and 4 bases from J, with 16 bases between. This CDR3 region has 15 residues. Germline assignment: CDR1 SQVTM and CDR2 ANQGSEA.

The chain is built from TRBV7-9 and TRBJ1-4; D is possibly TRBD1 (5 bases). Germline CDR1 SEHNR, CDR2 FQNEAQ (reference sequence). V was clipped by 4 bases and J by 4 bases, with 13 bases between them. The CDR3 consists of 15 residues. The CDR3 bases are TGTGCCAGCAGCTCCCTTGGGGGACTTAATGAAAAACTGTTTTTT. Amino acid sequence: CASSSLGGLNEKLFF. Drawing the rest from reference TRBV7-9 and TRBJ1-4, the complete variable domain is DTGVSQNPRHKITKRGQNVTFRCDPISEHNRLYWYRQTLGQGPEFLTYFQNEAQLEKSRLLSDRFSAERPKGSFSTLEIQRTEQGDSAMYLCASSSLGGLNEKLFFGSGTQLSVL.

V usage is TRBV4-2 and J usage is TRBJ1-4, with TRBD1 identical over 11 bases. J was trimmed by 6 bases and V by 5 bases; bases with no gene match: 8. Germline lookup yields CDR1 LGHNA and CDR2 YNFKEQ. CDR3 length: 16 amino acids. The CDR3 DNA reads TGTGCCAGCAGCTTCTGGGACAGGGGGGGGGATGAAAAACTGTTTTTT. Residues: CASSFWDRGGDEKLFF.